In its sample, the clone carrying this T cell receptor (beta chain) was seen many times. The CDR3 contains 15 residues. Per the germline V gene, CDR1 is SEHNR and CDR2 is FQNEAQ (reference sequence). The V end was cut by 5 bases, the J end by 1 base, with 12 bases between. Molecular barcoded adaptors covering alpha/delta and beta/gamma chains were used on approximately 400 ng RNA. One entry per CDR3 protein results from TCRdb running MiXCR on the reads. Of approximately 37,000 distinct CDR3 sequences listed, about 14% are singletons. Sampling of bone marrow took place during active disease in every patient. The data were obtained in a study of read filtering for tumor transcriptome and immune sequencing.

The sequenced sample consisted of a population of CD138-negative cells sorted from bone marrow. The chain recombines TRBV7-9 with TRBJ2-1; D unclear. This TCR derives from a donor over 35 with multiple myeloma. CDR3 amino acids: CASSQHSGSYNEQFF. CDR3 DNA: TGTGCCAGCAGCCAACACTCCGGGTCCTACAATGAGCAGTTCTTC.